This T cell receptor (beta chain) stems from a study of cytomegalovirus exposure and HLA in healthy donors (dated by TCRdb to between 2016 and 2019). Background for the entire study: An earlier analysis of approximately 600 of the donors reported approximately 300 Gb of sequence data and 117 million unique TCR beta sequences from some 180 million T cells. Among roughly 400 genotyped donors of the cohort, an average of about 220,000 unique TCR beta nucleotide sequences was sequenced per donor, of which roughly 17% were non-productive. Every repertoire in the discovery cohort had been generated on one and the same sequencing platform. Rather than using new phenotypic data, the later analysis identified candidate immune exposures from TCR beta sequences and from how often those sequences occurred across donors. The T cell repertoires of some 670 subjects were profiled by immunosequencing and related to cytomegalovirus serostatus. A separate validation cohort of roughly 120 different subjects was used in addition to the roughly 670-subject first cohort. In a later analysis, previously published TCR beta repertoires from 550 to 750 donors were re-analyzed and high-resolution HLA genotyping was added so that TCR occurrence patterns could be studied. Because of strong linkage in the cohort, 5 or 6 DR-DQ haplotypes were treated as single units for association and clustering. To decide whether each TCR beta V gene segment behaved as functional or pseudogenic, an earlier analysis of some 600 of the donors relied on high-throughput TCR beta sequencing. The study aimed to test whether signatures of past pathogen exposure could be identified by cataloging public T cell receptors. Genome-wide SNP genotypes for about 65% of the 666 donors were used in a later genetic analysis, which treated that subset as a discovery cohort. Typing coverage differed by locus: A, B, C, DRB1 and DQB1 were typed in about 629-630 donors, DQA1 in 500 to 550, DPA1 in 600 to 610, and DPB1 in 450 to 480. The study combined high-throughput TCR immunosequencing, statistical association of individual TCRs with disease status, and machine learning to predict cytomegalovirus infection status. Roughly 300 gigabases of sequencing data and around 87 million unique TCR sequences were included in an early release covering roughly 600 HLA-typed donors. Donor age, sex, ethnicity and CMV serostatus were collected together with the repertoire data. Among the approximately 420 genotyped donors, around 81% belonged to the genetic ancestry cluster associated with self-reported Caucasian donors. Class I and class II HLA loci were covered by the typing at four-digit resolution.

To prepare the library, the immunoSEQ multiplex PCR assay was applied. The multiplex PCR relied on a mix of 60 forward primers for TCR Vbeta segments and 13 reverse primers for TCR Jbeta segments. The CDR3 region of rearranged TCR beta genes was amplified from genomic DNA by a multiplex PCR assay. The amplified TCR beta libraries were sequenced on the Illumina HiSeq System as 87-base-pair reads. As for the original processing: A later analysis tallied some 79 million unique TCR beta chains across the 666 repertoires, and some 10 million of those chains were shared by two or more donors. To remove PCR and sequencing errors, raw reads were error-corrected and collapsed into unique sequences using a nearest-neighbor algorithm that merged closely related sequences. CDR3 sequences were aligned to IMGT reference sequences to assign V, D and J gene segments. For a sequence to be retained, a match of at least six nucleotides was required to both a V gene segment and a J gene segment. A rearrangement was called productive if the CDR3 had no stop codons and remained in frame with V and J, and every other rearrangement was called non-productive. Following IMGT convention, CDR3 was defined as the stretch from the second conserved V-encoded cysteine up to the conserved J-encoded phenylalanine. The earlier analysis of about 590 of the donors excluded sequences that lacked an unambiguous match to a single V gene segment. An earlier analysis of several hundred of the donors called V segments functional above 56.7% productive rearrangements and segregating when the between-donor standard deviation exceeded 5%. A statistical classification framework was built to diagnose cytomegalovirus status from the catalog of TCR beta chain sequences. In a later analysis, TCR nucleotide sequences were compared against IMGT/GENE-DB human TR gene sequences so that V and J genes could be assigned. In a later analysis, CDR3 sequences and most-parsimonious VDJ recombination scenarios were assigned using the TCRdist pipeline. In a later analysis, each TCR beta chain was defined by its CDR3 amino acid sequence together with its V-gene family, and reads without a unique V-gene family were excluded. To address suspected cross-contamination and a sequencing artifact, a later analysis removed over 500 highly shared, low-generation-probability nucleotide sequences. For each public chain, a later analysis derived a clonal expansion index from normalized ranks of inferred template counts within each repertoire. In a later analysis, generation probabilities were computed with a VDJ recombination model fitted to out-of-frame rearrangements, and the resulting probabilities were checked against IGoR. In a later analysis, TCR-TCR, TCR-HLA and TCR-CMV co-occurrence was scored with hypergeometric tests, and a repertoire-size bias correction was applied to TCR pairs. A later analysis estimated false discovery rates by permuting HLA or CMV assignments 20 times. In a later analysis, co-occurring TCRs were grouped with DBSCAN, and TCRdist sequence similarity was added when clustering was performed within HLA-allele-positive subsets. Repertoires with fewer than 30,000 or more than 120,000 public chains, plus five repertoires with anomalous nucleotide sharing, were excluded from co-occurrence clustering. The table was pulled from immuneACCESS by TCRdb, which kept in-frame rearrangements only. Such tables lose some clones; where checked, under half of the loss comes from unresolved V genes, and the rest has no known cause. The DNA gave D and trimming, while V, J and clone size come from that table. The sample profile shows about 150,000 clones; less than 10% of them were found once. 1.5% to 2% of the sample goes to the ten largest clones.

As to this clone: Its antigen is currently not known. There are no base qualities to consult, and no much larger clone falls within one base.

V is pared back by 0 bases and J by 7 bases, with 16 bases lying between the germline termini. Per the germline V gene, SGDLS is the CDR1 and YYNGEE is the CDR2. The CDR3 measures 16 amino acids from cysteine to phenylalanine. The entry retains the CDR3 DNA only, 48 bases that are in frame from base 1. The cohort was made up of approximately 700 healthy bone marrow donors. All cohort members were sampled while nominally healthy, although unrecorded immune exposures were likely present. The donor tested CMV seronegative and was one of the 352 seronegative cohort members. Each donor provided a peripheral blood sample, and peripheral blood mononuclear cells were used for TCR beta sequencing. The Qiagen DNeasy Blood Extraction Kit was used to extract genomic DNA from the blood cell samples. Overall study outcomes, separate from this receptor: According to a later genetic analysis, donors in an Asian-associated ancestry cluster had fewer N-insertions in productive TCRs than the roughly 670-donor mean. Correlated functional status among segregating V segments might be attributable to linkage disequilibrium, but an unknown experimental factor could not be ruled out. A further reported finding was that TCR beta sequences accurately predicted the HLA-A and HLA-B alleles for most subjects in the first cohort. Some IMGT-functional V segments, including TRBV6-2 and TRBV6-3, could not be told apart with the 87-base-pair reads, so those segments were excluded. In vitro tests confirmed that a few of the cytomegalovirus-associated TCR beta chains recognize cytomegalovirus antigens. The cohort was sequenced for TCR beta chains only, and without alpha or paired-chain data the features that could be detected were limited. While some public TCRs were present in many individuals, most TCR sequences turned up only very rarely across donors. Roughly uniform sequencing depth across donors was assumed in presence/absence analyses, although this assumption may not hold. Most CMV-associated TCR beta chains appeared to be HLA-restricted in a later analysis, and the HLA associations seemed to be driven largely by CMV exposure. The earlier analysis of about 600 of the donors excluded fewer than 20 rarely observed V segments, including chromosome 9 orphons, because counts were too low. In a later analysis, HLA-associated TCR beta chains showed more clonal expansion and lower generation probabilities than non-associated chains that were equally common. Immune exposure information for the cohort was limited to CMV serostatus. Broadly in line with IMGT annotations, most TCR beta V segments showed up in productive rearrangements about 87% or about 30% of the time in an earlier analysis of several hundred of the donors. A later genetic analysis associated a missense DCLRE1C variant with V-gene and J-gene trimming of TCR beta chains, and an independent cohort replicated the association. Specific HLA alleles were associated with 16,951 TCR beta sequences at a false discovery rate of 0.05 in a later analysis. A later analysis reported that several top co-occurrence clusters appeared linked to parvovirus B19, influenza, CMV and Epstein-Barr virus. When HLA alleles, especially DR and DQ, strongly co-occurred, attributing TCR associations to individual alleles was difficult. Because some donors lacked HLA typing at each locus, the association tests relied only on the typed subset. A cluster of highly shared sequence variants was judged likely to be a technical artifact of the sequencing pipeline. It was suggested by the authors that the approach could potentially be generalized to other disease states and immunological phenotypes. In both the original and validation cohorts, the classifier was reported to diagnose cytomegalovirus status with high specificity and sensitivity. A total of 150 to 200 TCR beta chains were listed by the study as associated with cytomegalovirus. A later analysis found that TCR association rates varied across HLA loci, with DRB1 alleles showing the most associated TCRs and HLA-C alleles the fewest.

The sequencing input was PBMCs. This TCR was recovered from a man aged 45-65 years in good health and CMV-seronegative. This sequence uses TRBV9 and TRBJ2-2, and the D gene may be TRBD2, 6 bases matching. The CDR3 protein sequence reads: CASSVVSERAGGELFF. The nucleotides read TGTGCCAGCAGCGTAGTATCAGAGCGGGCAGGCGGGGAGCTGTTTTTT.